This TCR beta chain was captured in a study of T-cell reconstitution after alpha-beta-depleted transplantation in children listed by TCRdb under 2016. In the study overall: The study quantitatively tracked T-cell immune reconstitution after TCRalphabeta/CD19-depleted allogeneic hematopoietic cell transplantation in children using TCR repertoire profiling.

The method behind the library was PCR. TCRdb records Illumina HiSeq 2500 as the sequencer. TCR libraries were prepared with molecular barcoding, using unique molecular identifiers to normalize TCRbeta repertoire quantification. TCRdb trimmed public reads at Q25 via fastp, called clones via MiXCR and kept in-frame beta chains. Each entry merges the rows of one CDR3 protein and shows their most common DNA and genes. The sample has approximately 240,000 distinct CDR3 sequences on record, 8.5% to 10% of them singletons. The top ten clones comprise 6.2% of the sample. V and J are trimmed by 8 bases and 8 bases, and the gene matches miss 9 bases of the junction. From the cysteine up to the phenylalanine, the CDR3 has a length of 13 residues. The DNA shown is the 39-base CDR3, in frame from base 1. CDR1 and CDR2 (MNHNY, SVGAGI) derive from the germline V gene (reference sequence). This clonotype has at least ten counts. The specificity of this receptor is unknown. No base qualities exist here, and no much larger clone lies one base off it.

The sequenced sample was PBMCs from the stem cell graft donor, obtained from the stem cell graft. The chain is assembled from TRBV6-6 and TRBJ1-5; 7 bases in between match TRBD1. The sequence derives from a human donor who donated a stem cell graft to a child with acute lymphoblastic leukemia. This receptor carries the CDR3 CASPGQPLKPQHF. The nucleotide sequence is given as TGTGCCAGCCCGGGACAGCCGCTGAAGCCCCAGCATTTT.